The entry below describes one T cell receptor beta chain. This sample stems from a study of identical twins. Per germline, CDR1 GTSNPN and CDR2 SVGIG (reference sequence). The V end lost 8 bases, the J end lost 5 bases, and 19 bases lay between the germline ends. The CDR3 covers 13 residues. TCRdb ran MiXCR on the 5' RACE reads and lists one entry per CDR3 protein. Here the sample spans roughly 690,000 distinct CDR3 sequences, 21% being singletons. The same sample was also studied in work on T cells expressing NK-cell markers. From that report: In several experiments, sorting was restricted to alpha-beta TCR T cells by an anti-gamma-delta TCR antibody.

The source is a woman younger than 35 in good health. Material: PBMCs. The chain joins TRBV30 to TRBJ2-7; maybe TRBD2 (6 bases). CDR3 region: CAARAQAGNEQYF. The CDR3, as DNA: TGTGCCGCCCGGGCCCAGGCGGGGAACGAGCAGTACTTC.